The sequence of this TCR beta chain was determined in a study of blood T cells in healthy people across ages. Study-level points and caveats: Per-million-T-cell TCR beta diversity fell roughly linearly with age. It was not possible, with unsorted PBMCs, to conclusively compare naive and antigen-experienced cells.

A second PCR, run for about 7 to 11 cycles, used a sample-barcoded 5' primer plus a J-beta primer mix. Each cDNA molecule received a tag from a template-switch adaptor that had 12 random nucleotides. TCRdb fed the 5' RACE reads into MiXCR, producing one record per CDR3 protein. The table lists about 680,000 distinct CDR3 sequences, 49% of them singletons. There are many counts of this clonotype. Antigen unknown. Sequenced: blood. This clonotype was obtained from a woman aged 60-75 years in good health.

The CDR3 DNA follows: TGTGCCAGCGCGGGGGGAGCGGGAGGTGAGCAGTTCTTC. It codes for CASAGGAGGEQFF. This chain links TRBV6-2 or TRBV6-3 with TRBJ2-1, with 9 positions matching TRBD2. With V trimmed by 8 bases and J by 9 bases, 8 bases remained unmatched. CDR3 size: 13 residues. The germline CDR1 and CDR2 sequences are MNHEY and SVGEGT.